This T cell receptor (beta chain) was captured by sequencing in a study of T cell responses to AZD1222 COVID-19 vaccine. Per the germline V gene, CDR1 is MNHNY and CDR2 is SVGAGI (reference sequence). Trimming removed 6 bases at V and 4 bases at J, with 12 bases between. CDR3 length equals 13 residues. TCRdb keeps only in-frame clones here, not all; method: immunoSEQ multiplex PCR. Of 120,000 to 150,000 clones listed, 90% to 95% are singletons. The specimen was peripheral blood, collected on day 0 of AZD1222 vaccination. The chain employs TRBV6-6 and TRBJ1-2; D ambiguous. The TCR sequence derives from an adult in good health. CDR3 in DNA: TGTGCCAGCAGCTCCGGTACAAGCTATGGCTACACCTTC. Amino acid sequence: CASSSGTSYGYTF.